This T cell receptor (beta chain) comes out of a study of T-cell reconstitution after alpha-beta-depleted transplantation in children (dated by TCRdb to 2016 to 2018). Looking at the study overall: Using TCR repertoire profiling, the study followed T-cell immune reconstitution in a quantitative way in children after TCRalphabeta/CD19-depleted allogeneic hematopoietic cell transplantation.

Remarks on this clonotype: Its antigen remains unidentified. Within one base of it there is no much larger clone, and no base qualities were kept.

Including the terminal cysteine and phenylalanine, the CDR3 comprises 14 residues. Only the CDR3 part of the read is kept: 42 bases, read in frame from the first base. The germline V gene encodes CDR1 MNHEY and CDR2 SMNVEV (reference sequence). Trimming takes 9 bases from V and 2 bases from J, and the germline ends sit 17 bases apart. Library method: PCR. The sequencing machine was an Illumina HiSeq 2500. Molecular barcoding was employed in the preparation of TCR libraries, with unique molecular identifiers being used to normalize TCRbeta repertoire quantification. TCRdb ran its own pipeline on the public reads, namely fastp trimming at Q25 and MiXCR clone calling, and kept in-frame beta chains. Rows with a matching CDR3 protein are joined into one entry that keeps the most common DNA and genes. The sample data list approximately 340,000 distinct CDR3 sequences, and about 9.4% of these were observed just once. Around 2.4% of the sample rests with the top ten.

The TCR originated in a human donor who donated a stem cell graft to a child with acute lymphoblastic leukemia. The chain employs TRBV27 and TRBJ2-7; TRBD2 is perhaps the D gene, given 6 matching bases. The input for sequencing was PBMCs from the stem cell graft donor, taken from the stem cell graft. Here is the DNA: TGTGCCAGTGCCCCCGGGACTCCAGCCTACGAGCAGTACTTC. This encodes CASAPGTPAYEQYF.